Below, one TCR beta chain is given with its context. The method was immunoSEQ multiplex PCR; TCRdb's version includes in-frame clones alone and lacks a portion of them. The sample carries about 2.4 million clones, approximately 93% recorded once. The entry originates in a study of shared clonotypes between healthy human individuals. V lost 2 bases and J lost 10, with 12 bases in between. The length of the CDR3 is 13 residues. Germline V lookup: CDR1 GTSNPN, CDR2 SVGIG (reference sequence). The sequenced material came from naive CD4+ T cells from PBMCs. Subset given: CD45RA+ positively selected. The chain employs TRBV30 and TRBJ1-6, with a tentative D call TRBD1 (6 bases). This TCR was recovered from a man between 18 and 29 years old in good health. Some clones in this sample may be carry-over from other donors' samples. The CDR3 here is CAWSPQGRSPLHF. The CDR3 nucleotides read TGTGCCTGGAGTCCGCAGGGGAGGTCACCCCTCCACTTT.